The 6 T cell receptor beta chains in this list originate from one sample, sequenced in a study of CD8 T cells in ankylosing spondylitis. General study findings and limits: A TCR beta motif of seven or eight highly homologous variants appeared characteristic of ankylosing spondylitis blood.

Their antigens remain unidentified. TCRdb independently ran MiXCR on the 5' RACE reads; one entry per CDR3 protein. The sample carries hundreds of thousands of distinct CDR3 sequences, 10% to 15% recorded once. Sequences were obtained from blood, either unsorted or a sorted T cell fraction (not recorded which). The receptors were sampled from a male donor with ankylosing spondylitis.

Only a few counts were recorded for this clonotype. The rearrangement uses TRBV4-3 and TRBJ1-3; D possibly corresponds to TRBD1 (5 bases). The CDR3 is made up of 15 amino acids. The germline V gene encodes CDR1 LGHNA and CDR2 YSLEER. Between the trimmed V and J ends, which lost 1 base and 0 bases, there was a span of 7 bases. The CDR3 spells CASSQVQGSGNTIYF. The CDR3 bases are TGCGCCAGCAGCCAAGTTCAGGGCTCTGGAAACACCATATATTTT.

This clonotype has just a few counts. CDR3 amino acids: CSVYGSGAETEAFF. The CDR3 DNA reads as TGCAGCGTCTATGGATCAGGGGCGGAGACTGAAGCTTTCTTT. This sequence joins TRBV29-1 and TRBJ1-1, with D possibly TRBD1 on 6 matching bases. The CDR3 extends over 14 amino acids. Germline V CDR1 and CDR2: SQVTM, ANQGSEA. V was pared by 6 bases and J by 5 bases, with 19 bases between. Full variable domain (rest looked up from reference TRBV29-1 and TRBJ1-1): SAVISQKPSRDICQRGTSLTIQCQVDSQVTMMFWYRQQPGQSLTLIATANQGSEATYESGFVIDKFPISRPNLTFSTLTVSNMSPEDSSIYLCSVYGSGAETEAFFGQGTRLTVV.

This clonotype was seen a handful of times. This rearrangement joins TRBV5-6 to TRBJ1-5; D is possibly TRBD1 (5 bases). The V end was cut by 0 bases, the J end by 10 bases, with 17 bases between. Germline V gene sequence: CDR1 SGHDT, CDR2 YYEEEE. The CDR3 runs to 15 residues. CDR3 sequence reads: CASSLGPASRGPQHF. DNA of the CDR3: TGTGCCAGCAGCTTGGGTCCGGCATCGAGGGGACCCCAGCATTTT.

V gene TRBV6-2 or TRBV6-3 combines with J gene TRBJ2-7, with a tentative D call TRBD1 (6 bases). V lost 7 bases, J lost 5 bases, and 9 bases lay in between. The CDR3 loop spans 11 amino acids. Germline CDR1 MNHEY, CDR2 SVGEGT. CDR3 nucleotide sequence: TGTGCCAGCACAGAGGGGGACGAGCAGTACTTC. Protein: CASTEGDEQYF.

This clonotype was counted a few times. The rearrangement links TRBV6-1 to TRBJ1-4; D is unresolved. V was shortened by 5 bases and J by 2 bases, with 6 bases between the two germline ends. The CDR3 runs 13 residues. The germline gives CDR1 MNHNS, CDR2 SASEGT. CDR3 protein: CASSRTTNEKLFF. CDR3 nucleotides: TGTGCCAGCAGTCGGACGACTAATGAAAAACTGTTTTTT.

In its sample, this clonotype was seen many times. The chain combines TRBV7-2 with TRBJ2-7, with D perhaps matching TRBD1 (6 bases). Germline V CDR1 and CDR2: SGHTA, FQGNSA. Between the trimmed V and J ends, which lost 3 bases and 4 bases, there was a span of 16 bases. The CDR3 sequence is 15 residues long. CDR3 amino acids: CASSLYGTPNYEQYF. The CDR3 nucleotides are TGTGCCAGCAGCTTGTATGGGACACCCAATTACGAGCAGTACTTC.